This record looks at one T cell receptor beta chain sequence and its context. Its specific antigen is unknown. One end of the junction fails to match germline, which may point to a read error. Libraries were prepared through 5' RACE. Instrument used: Illumina HiSeq 2500. A second about 7 to 12 cycle PCR used a sample-barcoded 5' primer and a J-beta primer mix. A template-switch 5' adaptor carrying 12 random nucleotides introduced a unique molecular identifier onto each TCR beta cDNA molecule. At least 2.5 million CDR3-containing paired-end reads were obtained from each sample. First-strand cDNA was synthesized from all RNA with the Mint cDNA synthesis kit, primed by a TRBC-specific oligonucleotide. After uracil-DNA glycosylase treatment, a first 18-cycle PCR used universal primers M1SS and BC2_uni_R on all cDNA. The original methods were these. Each sample was normalized by randomly selecting 1 million high-quality reads, each carrying a distinct molecular identifier. Instead of being binned into consensus sequences, reads with shared molecular identifiers were discarded. MiTCR, with a Q25 quality threshold and the strictest error-elimination algorithm, was used for CDR3 identification, clonotype clustering and error correction. A nonparametric unseen species model with Euler transformation was used to estimate lower-bound total TCR beta diversity. TCRdb redid the processing of the public reads, applying fastp at Q25 and MiXCR, and retained in-frame beta chains. Rows are unified per CDR3 protein, each entry keeping the most common DNA and genes. TCRdb's processing, not the study's, gives the V and J calls here. For this sample there are approximately 800,000 distinct CDR3 sequences; 25% appear just once. Under 4% of the sample comes from the top ten.

The CDR3 contains 17 residues, cysteine and phenylalanine counted. This entry keeps only the CDR3 DNA: 51 bases, framed from base 1. As encoded in the germline V gene, CDR1 is SGHAT while CDR2 is FQNNGV. This sample was included in a study of blood T cells in healthy people across ages (dated by TCRdb to about 2015). For the study in its entirety: Template switching captured roughly one uniquely barcoded TCR beta cDNA molecule per two T cells in model experiments. The donors were divided into four age groups: young (average about 15 years), middle-aged (about 40), aged (about 62) and long-lived (82). Using deep sequencing normalized with unique cDNA molecular identifiers, the study measured how TCR beta repertoire diversity changes with age. Using the same blood draw, the study looked at two additional independent replicas of 1 million unique cDNA reads for two donors, one aged 18 to 29 and the other aged 80 or older. The study at large found these results: Donor CMV infection status was unknown, potentially confounding age-related changes in expanded clonotypes. Compared with the aged group, the long-lived group had more naive CD4+ T cells, fewer expanded clones and increased TCR diversity, suggesting age selection. Conclusive comparison of naive and antigen-experienced compartments was prevented by the profiling of bulk unsorted PBMCs. Observed TCR beta diversity per million T cells fell roughly linearly with age, and a significant reduction was already apparent by age around 36. There was a strong correlation between observed TCR beta diversity and the percentage of naive T cells measured by flow cytometry. Estimates of total diversity from one million sequenced T cells were regarded as lower bounds and underestimates.

Systemically healthy Caucasian individuals from Russia, approximately 39 in total and aged about 6 to 90 years, were included as donors. Roughly 10 milliliters of peripheral blood were drawn from each donor into EDTA-treated Vacutainer tubes. PBMCs were isolated by Ficoll-Paque density-gradient centrifugation, with at least 6 million obtained per sample. Trizol reagent was used to extract total RNA from the PBMCs, yielding at least 5.5 micrograms per sample. For every donor, an aliquot of PBMCs went through flow cytometry to measure the percentages of naive CD45RAhigh/CD27high T cells. The same sample was also used in a study of T cells of mothers and their children. Per the second study: The donors were nine systemically healthy Caucasian individuals, made up of three mothers and their six children. cDNA synthesis used all of the extracted RNA, with around 1.5 ug of RNA in each 15 ul reaction. In the second PCR, the M1S primer added sample barcodes and 2-4 random nucleotides. Over 8 million TCR beta CDR3 reads were obtained for each mother, and 2.7 million or so reads were obtained for each child. Thymic selection similarly shapes TCR recombination output in related and unrelated pairs, with minor effect from inherited differences. Normalized repertoire overlap was always found to be slightly, but never significantly, higher in related mother-child pairs than in unrelated mother-child pairs. No persistent microchimeric T cell clones were found, with a detection sensitivity of around 100 clones per million clonotypes. To look for features that set related mother-child pairs apart from unrelated individuals, the researchers ran deep NGS to compare the TCR beta repertoires of mothers and children. Mothers averaged around 40 +/- 4 years of age and children averaged about 10 +/- 4 years. After adapter ligation was performed with NEBNext reagents, the libraries were sequenced on an Illumina HiSeq 2000 with 100+100 nt paired-end reads. Mother and child libraries were prepared a month apart and sequenced in separate runs to prevent cross-contamination. For each donor, somewhere between roughly 450,000 and 2,000,000 distinct TCR beta clonotypes were identified. Naive TCR beta clonotypes were estimated from low-frequency clonotypes matched to each donor's FACS-determined naive share, without sorting.

The chain couples TRBV11-2 to TRBJ1-6; the D gene is unclear. The clonotype originates from a boy younger than 18 in good health. Sequencing was done on a sample of blood. The base sequence is TGTACCAGCAGCTTAGGCCGACGGTCACCCAATAATTCACCCCTCCACTTT. Its amino acids are CTSSLGRRSPNNSPLHF.